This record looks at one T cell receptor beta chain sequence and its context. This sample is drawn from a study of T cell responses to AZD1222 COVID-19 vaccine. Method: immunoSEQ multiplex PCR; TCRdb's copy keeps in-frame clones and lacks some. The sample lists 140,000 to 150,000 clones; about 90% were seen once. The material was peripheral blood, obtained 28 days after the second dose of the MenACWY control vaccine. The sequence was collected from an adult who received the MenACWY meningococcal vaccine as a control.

The CDR3 sequence: CASSRLNTGELFF. CDR3 bases: TGTGCCAGCAGCCGTTTGAACACCGGGGAGCTGTTTTTT. The chain joins TRBV3-1 (or the pseudogene TRBV3-2) to TRBJ2-2; D gene uncertain. Trimming removed 4 bases at V and 1 base at J, with 4 bases between. The CDR3 loop spans 13 amino acids. Germline CDR1 reads LGHDT; CDR2 reads YNNKEL (reference sequence).